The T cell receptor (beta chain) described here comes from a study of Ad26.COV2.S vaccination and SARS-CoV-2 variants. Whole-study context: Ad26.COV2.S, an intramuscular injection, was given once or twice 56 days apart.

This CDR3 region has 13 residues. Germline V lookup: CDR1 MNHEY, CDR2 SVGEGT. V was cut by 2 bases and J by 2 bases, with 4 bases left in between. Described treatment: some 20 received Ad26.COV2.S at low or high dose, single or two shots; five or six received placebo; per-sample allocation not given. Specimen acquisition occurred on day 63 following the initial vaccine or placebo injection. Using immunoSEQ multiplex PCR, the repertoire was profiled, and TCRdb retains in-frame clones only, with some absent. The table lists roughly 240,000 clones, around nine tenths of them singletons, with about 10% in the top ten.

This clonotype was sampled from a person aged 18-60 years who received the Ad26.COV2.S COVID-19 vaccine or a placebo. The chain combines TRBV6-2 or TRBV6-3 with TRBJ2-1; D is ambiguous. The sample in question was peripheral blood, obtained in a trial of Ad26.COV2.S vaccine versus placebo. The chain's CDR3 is CASSYDAYNEQFF. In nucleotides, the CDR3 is TGTGCCAGCAGTTACGACGCCTACAATGAGCAGTTCTTC.